This TCR beta chain was captured by sequencing in a study of human T cells and chemical hapten exposure. TCRdb processed the RACE reads anew with MiXCR; each CDR3 protein has one entry. The sample shows roughly 36,000 distinct CDR3 sequences, over 9% of them seen only once. Time point in this sample: pre-sensitization, week 0. The treatment is: therapeutic diphenylcyclopropenone sensitization with weekly scalp DPC. Researchers extracted total RNA from unfractionated whole blood. This clonotype occurred many times. The sequencing here drew on whole blood, taken in connection with sensitization to the hapten diphenylcyclopropenone (DPC). The source is a man aged 45-60 years with alopecia areata. Some clones in this sample may be carry-over from other donors' samples.

The CDR3 bases are TGCGCCAGCAGGGCCGCCGTGGGATCGGATTCACCCCTCCACTTT. It codes for CASRAAVGSDSPLHF. V and J are TRBV4-3 and TRBJ1-6; D is unclear. The germline gives CDR1 LGHNA, CDR2 YSLEER. Trimming took 6 bases from V and 8 from J, leaving 17 bases between them. The CDR3 is 15 residues long.